A single sample is the source of the 2 T cell receptor beta chains below, sequenced in a study of blood T cell repertoires in COVID-19. Clones were read by immunoSEQ multiplex PCR, and TCRdb kept only the in-frame ones, dropping some. Of about 20,000 clones in the sample, about 89% are singletons; the top ten hold 7% to 9%. The specimen sequenced was peripheral blood. All receptors come from a woman aged 55 to 70 with active COVID-19.

This chain joins TRBV6-5 and TRBJ1-1; D remains unclear. Germline V CDR1 and CDR2: MNHEY, SVGAGI. The length of the CDR3 is 13 residues. V gave up 2 bases and J gave up 1 base, with 5 bases separating them. The CDR3 sequence is CASSYAGNTEAFF. In DNA form, the CDR3 reads TGTGCCAGCAGTTACGCGGGGAACACTGAAGCTTTCTTT.

This sequence joins TRBV6-1 and TRBJ2-2; the match to TRBD2 covers 8 bases. After removal of 2 bases from V and 5 bases from J, the junction contained 7 bases not matched to a gene. The CDR3 loop spans 16 amino acids. CDR1 is MNHNS and CDR2 is SASEGT in the germline V gene. CDR3 nucleotide sequence: TGTGCCAGCAGTGAAATAAGCGGGGGATATACCGGGGAGCTGTTTTTT. Translation gives CASSEISGGYTGELFF.